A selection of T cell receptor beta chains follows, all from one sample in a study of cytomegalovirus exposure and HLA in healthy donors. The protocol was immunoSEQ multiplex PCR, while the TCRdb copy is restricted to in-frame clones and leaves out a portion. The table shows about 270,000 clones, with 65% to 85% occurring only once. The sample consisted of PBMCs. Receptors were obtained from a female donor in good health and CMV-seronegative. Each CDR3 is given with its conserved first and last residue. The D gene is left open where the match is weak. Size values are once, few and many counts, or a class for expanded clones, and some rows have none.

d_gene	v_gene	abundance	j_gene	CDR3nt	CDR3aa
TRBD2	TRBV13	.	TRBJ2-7	TGTGCCAGCAGCTACAGCGGGAGTACCTACGAGCAGTACTTC	CASSYSGSTYEQYF
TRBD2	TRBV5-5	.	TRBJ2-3	TGTGCCAGCAGCTTGAAGACTAGCGGGAGGGCCGTAGATACGCAGTATTTT	CASSLKTSGRAVDTQYF
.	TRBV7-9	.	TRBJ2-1	TGTGCCAGCAGCTACCGGGACTTCTACCCGTTCTTC	CASSYRDFYPFF
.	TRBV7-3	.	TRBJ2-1	TGTGCCAGCAGCTTAACTCGGGGTGATGAGCAGTTCTTC	CASSLTRGDEQFF
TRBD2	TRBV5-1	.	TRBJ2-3	TGCGCCAGCAAAGGAGAGGGAGGGACAGATACGCAGTATTTT	CASKGEGGTDTQYF
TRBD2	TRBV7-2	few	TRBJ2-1	TGTGCCAGCAGCTTAGGGACTAGCTACGGCAATGAGCAGTTCTTC	CASSLGTSYGNEQFF
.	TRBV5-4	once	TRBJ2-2	TGTGCCAGCAGCTTGGAAGGGAGAAACCCCGGGGAGCTGTTTTTT	CASSLEGRNPGELFF
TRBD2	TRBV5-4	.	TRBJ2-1	TGTGCCAGCAGCTTGGGGGATGGGACTAGCGGGAAAATGAGAAGCGATGAGCAGTTCTTC	CASSLGDGTSGKMRSDEQFF
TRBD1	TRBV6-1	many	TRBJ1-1	TGTGCCAGCACCCCTACAGGGGAGACTGAAGCTTTCTTT	CASTPTGETEAFF
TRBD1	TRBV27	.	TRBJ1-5	TGTGCCAGCAGTCGGGACAGGGGTCAGCCCCAGCATTTT	CASSRDRGQPQHF
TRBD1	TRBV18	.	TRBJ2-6	TGTGCCAGCTCACCGGACAGGGCATCTGGGGCCAACGTCCTGACTTTC	CASSPDRASGANVLTF
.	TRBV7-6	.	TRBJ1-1	TGTGCCAGCAGCTTAGAGGGAGTGAACACTGAAGCTTTCTTT	CASSLEGVNTEAFF
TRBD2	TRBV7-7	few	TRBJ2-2	TGTGCCAGCAGCTTAGATCTAATAGCGGGTGACACCGGGGAGCTGTTTTTT	CASSLDLIAGDTGELFF
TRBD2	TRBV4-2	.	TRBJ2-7	TGTGCCAGCAGCGCCCGAGCGGGAGCTTGGAACGAGCAGTACTTC	CASSARAGAWNEQYF
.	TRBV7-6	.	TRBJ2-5	TGTGCCAGCAGCGACATCTTGGAGACCCAGTACTTC	CASSDILETQYF
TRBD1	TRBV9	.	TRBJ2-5	TGTGCCAGCAGCGCCTCGACAGGGCCCGAACAAGAGACCCAGTACTTC	CASSASTGPEQETQYF